These T cell receptor beta chains were read from a single sample in a study of radiotherapy plus CTLA-4 blockade in lung cancer. Assay: immunoSEQ multiplex PCR; the TCRdb copy retains only in-frame clones and omits some. The sample contains 45,000 to 75,000 clones, 70% to 85% of which appear only once. The input for sequencing was peripheral blood, taken from a patient treated with radiotherapy plus ipilimumab. The receptors shown here come from a human donor with non-small cell lung cancer who had a partial response to radiotherapy plus ipilimumab. CDR3s include the opening cysteine and the closing phenylalanine or tryptophan. The D gene is left open where the match is weak. The listing skips clone size in some rows; elsewhere it reads once, few, many or a size class.

TRBV13	-	TRBD2	TRBJ2-5	TGTGCCAGCAGCTTCGGGAGCGGGGGGGTCCAAGAGACCCAGTACTTC	CASSFGSGGVQETQYF
TRBV7-2	-	TRBD2	TRBJ2-3	TGTGCCAGCAGCCCCGGACTAGCGGCAGGTACGCAGTATTTT	CASSPGLAAGTQYF
TRBV5-1	-	-	TRBJ2-3	TGCGCCAGCAGCCAGGGGGGCGCAGATACGCAGTATTTT	CASSQGGADTQYF
TRBV10-1	-	-	TRBJ2-7	TGCGCCAGCAGTGAGTACGGCGGATACGAGCAGTACTTC	CASSEYGGYEQYF
TRBV21-1	-	-	TRBJ1-6	TGTGCCACCCGTAATTCACCCCTCCACTTT	CATRNSPLHF
TRBV5-1	-	-	TRBJ1-2	TGCGCCAGCAGCCCGTCGACAGGAACTAACTATGGCTACACCTTC	CASSPSTGTNYGYTF
TRBV9	-	-	TRBJ1-6	TGTGCCAGCAGCGCCAAGGGACACTCCTATAATTCACCCCTCCACTTT	CASSAKGHSYNSPLHF
TRBV6-1	-	TRBD1	TRBJ1-3	TGTGCCAGCAGCGGGACAGGGTCCGGAAACACCATATATTTT	CASSGTGSGNTIYF
TRBV5-1	-	-	TRBJ2-7	TGCGCCAGCAGCGGCTCCCGGGACTTTTTTACCTACGAGCAGTACTTC	CASSGSRDFFTYEQYF
TRBV19	once	TRBD1	TRBJ1-6	TGTGCCAGTAGTCTCCCGACAGGGGTCGGCTCACCCCTCCACTTT	CASSLPTGVGSPLHF
TRBV5-6	-	TRBD1	TRBJ1-2	TGTGCCAGCAGCTTTACAGGGGGCGCAGGGGGCTACACCTTC	CASSFTGGAGGYTF
TRBV4-2	-	TRBD2	TRBJ2-2	TGTGCCAGCAGCCAAGAGCGGGGGGGCACCGGGGAGCTGTTTTTT	CASSQERGGTGELFF
TRBV5-1	-	-	TRBJ1-1	TGCGCCAGCAGTGCACAGGGCTACAATGAAGCTTTCTTT	CASSAQGYNEAFF
TRBV5-1	once	-	TRBJ1-6	TGCGCCAGCAGCTTGGAGTGGCAGGTCGCAGCCCTCCACTTT	CASSLEWQVAALHF